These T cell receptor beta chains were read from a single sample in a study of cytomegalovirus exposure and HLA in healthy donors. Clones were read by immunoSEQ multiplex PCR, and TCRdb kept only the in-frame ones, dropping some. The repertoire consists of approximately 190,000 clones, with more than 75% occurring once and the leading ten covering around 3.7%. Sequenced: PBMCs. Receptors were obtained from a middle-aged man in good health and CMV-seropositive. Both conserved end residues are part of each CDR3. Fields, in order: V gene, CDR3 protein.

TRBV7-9,CASSELQGMNTEAFF
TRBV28,CASIDGGSNYEQYF
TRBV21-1,CASSKAVRGDQPQHF
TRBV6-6,CATAYTGYGTEAFF
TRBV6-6,CASSLAGSTYEQYF
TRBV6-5,CASSWGVGVTEAFF
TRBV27,CASRRGGEAFF
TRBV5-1,CASSLGPTPYSNQPQHF
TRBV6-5,CASSYNRETQYF
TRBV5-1,CASSLGEIADYGYTF
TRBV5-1,CASRGTVTNEKLFF
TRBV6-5,CASRFGPGNTIYF
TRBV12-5,CASGYGHLTGELFF
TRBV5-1,CASSITGSTNEKLFF
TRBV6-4,CASSGDYQETQYF
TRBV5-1,CASSLVTANTEAFF
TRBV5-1,CASSSRQSEAFF
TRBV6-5,CASSPRTPPNYGYTF
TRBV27,CASSLGLAGAFEQYF
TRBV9,CASSVVTGYGYTF
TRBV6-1,CASSELVEVYGYTF
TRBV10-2,CASGDPDGQYF
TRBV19,CASSSLYQGSTEAFF
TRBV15,CATSLNEGGNTIYF
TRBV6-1,CASSAPLAGIRTDTQYF
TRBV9,CASSVAGWGQGDTIYF
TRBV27,CASSPPRTSGGSETQYF
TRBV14,CASSLETGGNQPQHF
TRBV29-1,CSVEGYRGTDTQYF
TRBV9,CASSVGDRGPYEQYF
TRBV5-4,CASSLGQGRETQYF
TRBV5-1,CASSLGLAGAEDTQYF
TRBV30,CAWSVGGGGNQPQHF
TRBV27,CASSLGKRGTQYF
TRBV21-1,CASSKKQGRVCNYGYTF